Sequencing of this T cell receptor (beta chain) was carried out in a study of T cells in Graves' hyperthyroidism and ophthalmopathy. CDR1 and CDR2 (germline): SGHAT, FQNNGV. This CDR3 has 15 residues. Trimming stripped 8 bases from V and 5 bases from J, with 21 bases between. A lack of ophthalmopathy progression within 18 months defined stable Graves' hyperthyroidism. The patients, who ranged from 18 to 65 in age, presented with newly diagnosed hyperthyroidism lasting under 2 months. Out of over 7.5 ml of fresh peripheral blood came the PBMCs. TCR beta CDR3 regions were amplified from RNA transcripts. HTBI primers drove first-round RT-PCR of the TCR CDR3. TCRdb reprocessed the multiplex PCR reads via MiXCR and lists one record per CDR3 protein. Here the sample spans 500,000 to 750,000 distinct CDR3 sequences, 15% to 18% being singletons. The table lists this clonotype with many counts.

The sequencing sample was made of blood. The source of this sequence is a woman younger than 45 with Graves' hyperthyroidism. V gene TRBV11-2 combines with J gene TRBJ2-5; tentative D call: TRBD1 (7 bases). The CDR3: CASGEDRTGVETQYF. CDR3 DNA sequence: TGTGCCAGCGGCGAGGACAGGACGGGAGTGGAGACCCAGTACTTC.